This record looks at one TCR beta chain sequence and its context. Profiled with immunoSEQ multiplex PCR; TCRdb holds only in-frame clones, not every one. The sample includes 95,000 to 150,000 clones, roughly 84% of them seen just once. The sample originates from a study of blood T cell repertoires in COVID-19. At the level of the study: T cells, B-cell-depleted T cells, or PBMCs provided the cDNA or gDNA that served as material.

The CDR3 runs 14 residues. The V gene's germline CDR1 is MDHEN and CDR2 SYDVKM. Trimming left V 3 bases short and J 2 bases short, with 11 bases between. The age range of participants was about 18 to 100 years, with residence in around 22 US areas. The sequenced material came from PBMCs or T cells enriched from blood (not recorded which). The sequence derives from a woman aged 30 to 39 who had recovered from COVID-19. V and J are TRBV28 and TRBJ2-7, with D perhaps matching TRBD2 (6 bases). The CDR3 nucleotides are TGTGCCAGCAGTTTCGGCGGGACCGCCTACGAGCAGTACTTC. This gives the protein CASSFGGTAYEQYF.